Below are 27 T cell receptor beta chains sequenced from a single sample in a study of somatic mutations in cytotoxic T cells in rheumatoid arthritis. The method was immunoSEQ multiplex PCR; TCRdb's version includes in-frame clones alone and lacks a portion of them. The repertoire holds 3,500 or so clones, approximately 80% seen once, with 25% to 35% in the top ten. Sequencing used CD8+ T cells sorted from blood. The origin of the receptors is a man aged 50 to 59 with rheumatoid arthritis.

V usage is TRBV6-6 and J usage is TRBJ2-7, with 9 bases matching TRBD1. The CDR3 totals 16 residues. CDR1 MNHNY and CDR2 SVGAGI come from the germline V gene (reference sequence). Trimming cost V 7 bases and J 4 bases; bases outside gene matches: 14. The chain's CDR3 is CASNSRDRVRKYEQYF. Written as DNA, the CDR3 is TGTGCCAGCAATTCCCGGGACAGGGTCCGGAAGTACGAGCAGTACTTC.

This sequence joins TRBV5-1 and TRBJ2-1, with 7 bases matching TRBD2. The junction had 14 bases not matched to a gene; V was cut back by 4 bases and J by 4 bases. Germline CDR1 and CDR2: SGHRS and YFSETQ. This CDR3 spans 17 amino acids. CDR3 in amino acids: CASSLTSSGPSYNEQFF. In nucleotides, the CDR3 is TGCGCCAGCAGCCTTACCTCTAGCGGACCTTCTTACAATGAGCAGTTCTTC.

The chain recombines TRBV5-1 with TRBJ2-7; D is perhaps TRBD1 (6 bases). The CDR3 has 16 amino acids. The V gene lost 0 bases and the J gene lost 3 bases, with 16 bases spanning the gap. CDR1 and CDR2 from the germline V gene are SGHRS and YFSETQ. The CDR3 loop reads CASSLAPGEMGYEQYF. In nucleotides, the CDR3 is TGCGCCAGCAGCTTGGCCCCAGGGGAAATGGGCTACGAGCAGTACTTC.

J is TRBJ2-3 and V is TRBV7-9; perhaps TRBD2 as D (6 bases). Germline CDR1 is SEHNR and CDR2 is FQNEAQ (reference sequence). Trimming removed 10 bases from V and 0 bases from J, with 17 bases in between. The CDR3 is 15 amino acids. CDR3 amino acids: CATQLPGTSTDTQYF. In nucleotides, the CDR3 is TGTGCCACCCAACTCCCCGGGACTAGCACAGATACGCAGTATTTT.

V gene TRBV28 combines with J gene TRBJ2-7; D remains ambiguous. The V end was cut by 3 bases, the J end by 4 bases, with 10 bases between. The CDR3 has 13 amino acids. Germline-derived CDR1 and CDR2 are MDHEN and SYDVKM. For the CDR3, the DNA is TGTGCCAGCAGTTTCCTATTGAGTTACGAGCAGTACTTC. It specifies CASSFLLSYEQYF.

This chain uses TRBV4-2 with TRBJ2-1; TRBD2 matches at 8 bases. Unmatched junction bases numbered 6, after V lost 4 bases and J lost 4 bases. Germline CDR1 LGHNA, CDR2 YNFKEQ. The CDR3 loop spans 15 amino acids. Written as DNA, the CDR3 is TGTGCCAGCAGCCGAGCGGGAGTGGGGTACAATGAGCAGTTCTTC. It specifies CASSRAGVGYNEQFF.

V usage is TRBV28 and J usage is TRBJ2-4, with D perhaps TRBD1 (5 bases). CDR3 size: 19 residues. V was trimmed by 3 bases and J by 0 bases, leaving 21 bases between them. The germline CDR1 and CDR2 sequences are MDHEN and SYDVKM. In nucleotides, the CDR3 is TGTGCCAGCAGTTTCCCCGCCCACGACAGTGACCTAGCCAAAAACATTCAGTACTTC. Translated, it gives CASSFPAHDSDLAKNIQYF.

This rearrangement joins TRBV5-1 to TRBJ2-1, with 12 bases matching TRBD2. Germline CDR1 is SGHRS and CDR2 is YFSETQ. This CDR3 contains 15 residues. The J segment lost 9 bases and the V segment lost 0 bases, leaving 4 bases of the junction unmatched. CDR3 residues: CASSLGLAGVSEQFF. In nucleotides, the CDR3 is TGCGCCAGCAGCTTGGGACTAGCGGGAGTGAGTGAGCAGTTCTTC.

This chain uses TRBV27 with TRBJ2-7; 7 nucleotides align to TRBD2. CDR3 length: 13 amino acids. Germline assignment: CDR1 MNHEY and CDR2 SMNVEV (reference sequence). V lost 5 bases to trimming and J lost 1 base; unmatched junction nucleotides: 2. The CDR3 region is CASSLSGSYEQYF. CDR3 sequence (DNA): TGTGCCAGCAGTCTTAGCGGGTCCTACGAGCAGTACTTC.

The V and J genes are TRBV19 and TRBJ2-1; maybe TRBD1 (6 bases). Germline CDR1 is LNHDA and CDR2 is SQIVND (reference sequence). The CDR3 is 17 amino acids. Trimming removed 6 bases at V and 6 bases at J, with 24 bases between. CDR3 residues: CASRTTETGFVGNEQFF. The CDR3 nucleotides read TGTGCCAGTAGGACGACCGAAACAGGGTTCGTCGGCAATGAGCAGTTCTTC.

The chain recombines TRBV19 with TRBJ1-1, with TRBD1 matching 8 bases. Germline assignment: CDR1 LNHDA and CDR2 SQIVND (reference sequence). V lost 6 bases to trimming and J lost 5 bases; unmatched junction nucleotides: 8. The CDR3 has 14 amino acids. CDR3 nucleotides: TGTGCCAGTAGCCTAACGGACAGGGAAACTGAAGCTTTCTTT. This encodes CASSLTDRETEAFF.

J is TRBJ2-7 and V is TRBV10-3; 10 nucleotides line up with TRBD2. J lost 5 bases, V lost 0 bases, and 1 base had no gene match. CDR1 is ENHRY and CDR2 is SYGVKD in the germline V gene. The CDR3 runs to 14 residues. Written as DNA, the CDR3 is TGTGCCATCAGTGAGTCGCTAGCGGGAGACGAGCAGTACTTC. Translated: CAISESLAGDEQYF.

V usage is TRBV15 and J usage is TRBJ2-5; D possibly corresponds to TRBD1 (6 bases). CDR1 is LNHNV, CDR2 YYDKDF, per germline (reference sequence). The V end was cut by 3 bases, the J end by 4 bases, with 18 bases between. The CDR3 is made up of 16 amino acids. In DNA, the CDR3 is TGTGCCACCAGCAGTTGGTACAGGGAAACCCGAGAGACCCAGTACTTC. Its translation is CATSSWYRETRETQYF.

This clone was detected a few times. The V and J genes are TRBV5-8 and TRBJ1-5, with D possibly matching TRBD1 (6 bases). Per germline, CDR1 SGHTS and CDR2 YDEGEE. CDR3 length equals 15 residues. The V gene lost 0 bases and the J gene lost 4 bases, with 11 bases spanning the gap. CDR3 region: CASSLGTGINQPQHF. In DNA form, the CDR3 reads TGTGCCAGCAGCTTGGGAACAGGGATTAATCAGCCCCAGCATTTT. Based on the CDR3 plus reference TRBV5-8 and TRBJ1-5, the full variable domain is EAGVTQSPTHLIKTRGQQATLRCSPISGHTSVYWYQQALGLGLQFLLWYDEGEERNRGNFPPRFSGRQFPNYSSELNVNALELEDSALYLCASSLGTGINQPQHFGDGTRLSIL.

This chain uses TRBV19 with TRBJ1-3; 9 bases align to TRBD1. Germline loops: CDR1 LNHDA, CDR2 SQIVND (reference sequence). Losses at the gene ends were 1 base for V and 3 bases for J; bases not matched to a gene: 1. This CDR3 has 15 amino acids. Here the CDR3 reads CASSIGTGDGNTIYF. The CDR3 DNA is TGTGCCAGTAGTATAGGGACAGGGGATGGAAACACCATATATTTT. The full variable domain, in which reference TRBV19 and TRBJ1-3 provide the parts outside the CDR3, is DGGITQSPKYLFRKEGQNVTLSCEQNLNHDAMYWYRQDPGQGLRLIYYSQIVNDFQKGDIAEGYSVSREKKESFPLTVTSAQKNPTAFYLCASSIGTGDGNTIYFGEGSWLTVV.

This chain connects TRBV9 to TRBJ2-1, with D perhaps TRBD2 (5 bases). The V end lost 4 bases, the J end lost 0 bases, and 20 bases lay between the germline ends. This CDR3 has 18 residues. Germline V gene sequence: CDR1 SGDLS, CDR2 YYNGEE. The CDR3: CASSPHPAGISSYNEQFF. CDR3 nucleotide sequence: TGTGCCAGCAGCCCCCACCCCGCCGGGATTAGCTCCTACAATGAGCAGTTCTTC.

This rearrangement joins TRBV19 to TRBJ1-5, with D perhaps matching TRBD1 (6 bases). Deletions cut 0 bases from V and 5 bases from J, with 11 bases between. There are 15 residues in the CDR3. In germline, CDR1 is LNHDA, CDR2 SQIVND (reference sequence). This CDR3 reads CASSIDAAGDQPQHF. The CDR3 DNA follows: TGTGCCAGTAGTATAGATGCGGCAGGGGATCAGCCCCAGCATTTT.

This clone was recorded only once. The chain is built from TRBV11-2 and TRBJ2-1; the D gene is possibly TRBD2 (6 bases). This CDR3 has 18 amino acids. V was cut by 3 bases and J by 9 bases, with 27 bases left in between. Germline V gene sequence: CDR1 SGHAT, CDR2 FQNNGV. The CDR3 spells CASSFGGFLGSNGSEQFF. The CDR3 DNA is TGTGCCAGCAGCTTTGGGGGTTTCCTCGGGAGCAACGGGTCTGAGCAGTTCTTC.

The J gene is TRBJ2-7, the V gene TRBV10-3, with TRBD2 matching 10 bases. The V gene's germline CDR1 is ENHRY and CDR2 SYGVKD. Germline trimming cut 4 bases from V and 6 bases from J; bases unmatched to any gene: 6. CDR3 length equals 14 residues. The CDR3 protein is CAISGGSGRPEQYF. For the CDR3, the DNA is TGTGCCATCAGTGGGGGTAGCGGGAGGCCCGAGCAGTACTTC.

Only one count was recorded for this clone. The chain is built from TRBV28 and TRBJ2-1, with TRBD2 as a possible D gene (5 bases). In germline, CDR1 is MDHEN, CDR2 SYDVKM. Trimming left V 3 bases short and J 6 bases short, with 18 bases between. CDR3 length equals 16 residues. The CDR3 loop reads CASSFSSSAYSNEQFF. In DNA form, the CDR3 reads TGTGCCAGCAGTTTTTCTAGCAGCGCCTATTCCAATGAGCAGTTCTTC.

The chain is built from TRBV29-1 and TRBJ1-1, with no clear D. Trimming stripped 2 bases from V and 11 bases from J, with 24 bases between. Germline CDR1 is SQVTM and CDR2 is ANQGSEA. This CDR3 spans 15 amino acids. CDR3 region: CSVEFAPPELTRAFF. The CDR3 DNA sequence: TGCAGCGTTGAATTCGCCCCACCCGAATTGACACGGGCTTTCTTT.

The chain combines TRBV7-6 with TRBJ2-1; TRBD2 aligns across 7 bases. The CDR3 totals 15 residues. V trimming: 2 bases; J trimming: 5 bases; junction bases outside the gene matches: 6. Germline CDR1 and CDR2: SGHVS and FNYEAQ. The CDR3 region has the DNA TGTGCCAGCAGCTTATACCCACGGGGGGACAATGAGCAGTTCTTC. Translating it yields CASSLYPRGDNEQFF.

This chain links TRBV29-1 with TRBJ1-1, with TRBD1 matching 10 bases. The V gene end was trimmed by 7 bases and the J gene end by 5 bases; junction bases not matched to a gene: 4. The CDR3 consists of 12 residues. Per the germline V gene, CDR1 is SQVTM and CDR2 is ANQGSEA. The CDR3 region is CSAWTGGTEAFF. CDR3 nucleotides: TGCAGCGCATGGACAGGGGGAACTGAAGCTTTCTTT.

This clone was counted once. The CDR3 region is CASSPSTSHANTGELFF. The CDR3 coding sequence is TGTGCCAGCAGCCCCTCGACTAGCCACGCGAACACCGGGGAGCTGTTTTTT. The rearrangement uses TRBV7-3 and TRBJ2-2; 7 positions agree with TRBD2. Germline V gene data show CDR1 as SGHTA and CDR2 as FQGTGA. Trimming at V came to 5 bases and at J to 0 bases, leaving 9 bases not matched to a gene. The CDR3 is 17 residues long.

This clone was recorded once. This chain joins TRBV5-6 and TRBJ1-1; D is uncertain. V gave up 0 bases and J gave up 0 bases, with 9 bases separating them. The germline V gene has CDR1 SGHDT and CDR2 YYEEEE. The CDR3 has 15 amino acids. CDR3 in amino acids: CASSLGHSMNTEAFF. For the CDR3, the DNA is TGTGCCAGCAGCTTGGGGCACAGCATGAACACTGAAGCTTTCTTT.

The CDR3 coding sequence is TGCGCCAGCAGCCAACCCAGGGCGGGGAACTATGGCTACACCTTC. Its protein is CASSQPRAGNYGYTF. V usage is TRBV4-1 and J usage is TRBJ1-2, with TRBD1 as a possible D gene (5 bases). The CDR3 contains 15 residues. V was shortened by 2 bases and J by 2 bases, with 12 bases between the two germline ends. The germline V gene encodes CDR1 MGHRA and CDR2 YSYEKL.

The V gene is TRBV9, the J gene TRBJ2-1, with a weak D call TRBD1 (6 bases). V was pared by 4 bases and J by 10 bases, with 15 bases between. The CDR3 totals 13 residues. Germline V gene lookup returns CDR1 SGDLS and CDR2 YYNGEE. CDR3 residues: CASSSGTKGEQFF. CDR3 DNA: TGTGCCAGCAGCTCGGGGACAAAAGGGGAGCAGTTCTTC. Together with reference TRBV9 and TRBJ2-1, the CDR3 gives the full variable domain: DSGVTQTPKHLITATGQRVTLRCSPRSGDLSVYWYQQSLDQGLQFLIQYYNGEERAKGNILERFSAQQFPDLHSELNLSSLELGDSALYFCASSSGTKGEQFFGPGTRLTVL.